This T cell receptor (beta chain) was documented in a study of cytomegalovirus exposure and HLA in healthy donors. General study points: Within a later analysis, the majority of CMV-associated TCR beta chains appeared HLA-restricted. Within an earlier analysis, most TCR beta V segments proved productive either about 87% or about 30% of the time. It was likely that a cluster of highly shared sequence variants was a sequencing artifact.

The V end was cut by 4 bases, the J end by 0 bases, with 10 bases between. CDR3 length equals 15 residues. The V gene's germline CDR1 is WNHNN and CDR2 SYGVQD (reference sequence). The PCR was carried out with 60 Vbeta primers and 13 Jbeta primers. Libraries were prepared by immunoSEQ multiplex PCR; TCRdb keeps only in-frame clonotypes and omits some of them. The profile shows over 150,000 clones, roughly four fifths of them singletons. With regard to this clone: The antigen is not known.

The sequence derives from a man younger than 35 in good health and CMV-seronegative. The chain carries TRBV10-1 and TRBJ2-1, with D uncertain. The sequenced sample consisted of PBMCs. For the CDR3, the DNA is TGCGCCAGCAGTGCCGGCGGAAGCTCCTACAATGAGCAGTTCTTC. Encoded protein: CASSAGGSSYNEQFF.